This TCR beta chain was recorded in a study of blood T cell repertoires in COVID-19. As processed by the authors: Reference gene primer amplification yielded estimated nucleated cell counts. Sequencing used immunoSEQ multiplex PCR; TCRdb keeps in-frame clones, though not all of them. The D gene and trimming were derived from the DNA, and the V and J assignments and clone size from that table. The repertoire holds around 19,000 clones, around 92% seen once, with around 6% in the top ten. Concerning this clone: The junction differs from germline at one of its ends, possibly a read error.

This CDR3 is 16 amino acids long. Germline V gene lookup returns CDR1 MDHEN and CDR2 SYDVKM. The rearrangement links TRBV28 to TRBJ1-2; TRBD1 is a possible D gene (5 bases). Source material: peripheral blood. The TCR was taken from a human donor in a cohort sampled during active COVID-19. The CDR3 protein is CASSYFDRRPVYGCTF. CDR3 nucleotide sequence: TGTGCCAGCAGTTATTTCGACAGACGCCCCGTTTATGGCTGCACCTTC.